These 8 T cell receptor beta chains originate from one sample sequenced in a study of blood T cell repertoires in COVID-19. Sequencing used immunoSEQ multiplex PCR; TCRdb keeps in-frame clones, though not all of them. This repertoire shows 110,000 or so clones, roughly 80% found once; its top ten account for roughly 1.6%. Material for sequencing was peripheral blood. These receptors were taken from a man over 45 with acute or convalescent COVID-19.

The chain employs TRBV28 and TRBJ1-1; TRBD1 aligns across 8 bases. This CDR3 is 13 amino acids long. Germline V lookup: CDR1 MDHEN, CDR2 SYDVKM. Germline trimming cut 4 bases from V and 7 bases from J; bases unmatched to any gene: 5. The CDR3 reads CASSSTGEGEAFF. For the CDR3, the DNA is TGTGCCAGCAGTTCGACAGGGGAAGGTGAAGCTTTCTTT.

The chain combines TRBV5-4 with TRBJ2-3; TRBD2 might be the D (7 bases). V was trimmed by 3 bases and J by 4 bases, leaving 18 bases between them. This CDR3 is 16 amino acids long. Per the germline V gene, CDR1 is SGHNT and CDR2 is YYREEE (reference sequence). The CDR3 nucleotides are TGTGCCAGCAGCTACGGTGGGGGGGCCCGGGCAGATACGCAGTATTTT. Translated, it gives CASSYGGGARADTQYF.

V is TRBV28 and J is TRBJ1-1, with D perhaps matching TRBD1 (5 bases). CDR1 is MDHEN and CDR2 is SYDVKM in the germline V gene. V was pared by 7 bases and J by 1 base, with 13 bases between. CDR3 length: 14 amino acids. The CDR3 region is CASKGIQANTEAFF. DNA for the CDR3: TGTGCCAGCAAGGGGATCCAGGCGAACACTGAAGCTTTCTTT.

CDR3 sequence reads: CASSVSPGQQDEKLFF. In DNA, the CDR3 is TGTGCCAGCAGTGTTTCTCCGGGACAGCAGGATGAAAAACTGTTTTTT. The genes are TRBV6-1 and TRBJ1-4; 7 nucleotides line up with TRBD1. The CDR3 totals 16 residues. The trim removed 4 bases at V and 6 bases at J, leaving 11 bases unmatched. Germline CDR1 and CDR2: MNHNS and SASEGT.

V gene TRBV5-1 combines with J gene TRBJ2-5; 9 bases match TRBD2. The CDR3 spans 16 residues. After removal of 1 base from V and 7 bases from J, the junction contained 11 bases not matched to a gene. Germline V gene sequence: CDR1 SGHRS, CDR2 YFSETQ. CDR3 coding DNA: TGCGCCAGCAGCTTGTCGACTAGCGGTGCAGGAGGGACCCAGTACTTC. Its translation: CASSLSTSGAGGTQYF.

This clone has just a few counts. The gene calls are TRBV6-1 and TRBJ1-3; no firm D call. Germline CDR1 is MNHNS and CDR2 is SASEGT. This CDR3 is 16 amino acids long. Between the trimmed V and J ends, which lost 2 bases and 0 bases, there was a span of 11 bases. The CDR3 is CASSELDGSSGNTIYF. CDR3 coding DNA: TGTGCCAGCAGTGAACTGGACGGGAGCTCTGGAAACACCATATATTTT.

This chain connects TRBV3-1 (or the pseudogene TRBV3-2) to TRBJ2-1; D not certain. CDR3 length equals 16 residues. V was pared by 0 bases and J by 2 bases, with 11 bases between. Germline-derived CDR1 and CDR2 are LGHDT and YNNKEL (reference sequence). DNA for the CDR3: TGTGCCAGCAGCCAAGATAGCTTGTGGGCCTACAATGAGCAGTTCTTC. This sequence encodes CASSQDSLWAYNEQFF.

This sequence joins TRBV11-3 and TRBJ2-7; perhaps TRBD1 as D (5 bases). CDR3 length equals 14 residues. CDR1 and CDR2 (germline): SGHNT, YENEEA. The ends were cut back, 2 bases at V and 3 bases at J, with 11 bases in the middle. CDR3 region: CASSLKAGNYEQYF. The CDR3 region has the DNA TGTGCCAGCAGCTTAAAGGCAGGGAACTACGAGCAGTACTTC.